These 3 T cell receptor beta chains were all obtained from the same sample, sequenced in a study of OX40 agonist ivuxolimab in advanced cancers. TCRdb keeps only in-frame clones here, not all; method: immunoSEQ multiplex PCR. The sample yields more than 35,000 clones, around three quarters seen once. Sequencing was performed on CD4+ or CD8+ T cells sorted from blood, taken in a trial of the OX40 agonist ivuxolimab. The receptor source for this set is an adult with an advanced solid tumor such as melanoma, head and neck, liver or kidney cancer.

This chain links TRBV11-3 with TRBJ2-7, with TRBD1 matching 10 bases. The CDR3 totals 15 residues. The V and J ends lost 5 bases and 3 bases, in that order; junction bases with no gene match: 7. Germline V gene lookup returns CDR1 SGHNT and CDR2 YENEEA. Here the CDR3 DNA reads TGTGCCAGCAGCCCGGGGAGGACAGGGGGCTACGAGCAGTACTTC. This codes for CASSPGRTGGYEQYF.

The CDR3 protein is CASSPGTRRTDTQYF. In nucleotides, the CDR3 is TGTGCCAGCAGCCCCGGGACTAGGAGGACAGATACGCAGTATTTT. The chain carries TRBV2 and TRBJ2-3; 8 bases align to TRBD2. This CDR3 has 15 amino acids. J gave up 3 bases and V 6 bases, and 8 bases lay outside the gene matches. The germline V gene has CDR1 SNHLY and CDR2 FYNNEI.

J is TRBJ1-2 and V is TRBV6-4; D is ambiguous. Trimming removed 2 bases from V and 8 bases from J, with 6 bases in between. This CDR3 is 11 amino acids long. From germline, CDR1 is MRHNA and CDR2 SNTAGT. CDR3 nucleotide sequence: TGTGCCAGCAGTGACGATTGGGGCTACACCTTC. This gives the protein CASSDDWGYTF.